The rows below give T cell receptor beta chains drawn from one sample of a study of breast tumors, draining lymph nodes, adjacent tissues. One entry per CDR3 protein, called by TCRdb with MiXCR from the multiplex PCR reads. The table records tens of thousands of distinct CDR3 sequences, approximately 28% of them present only once. The source material was axillary lymph node tissue. The receptor source for this set is a female donor with breast cancer. Some clones in this sample may be carry-over from other donors' samples. CDR3s include the opening cysteine and the closing phenylalanine or tryptophan. Each record gives: D gene, clone size, J gene, V gene, CDR3 protein, CDR3 DNA. D genes are given only for firm matches. Some rows mark clone size as missing; the rest say once, few, many or name a class of expanded clone.

>.|many|TRBJ2-4|TRBV12-3/TRBV12-4
CASSLTGEENIQYF
TGTGCCAGCAGTTTGACGGGCGAGGAAAACATTCAGTACTTC
>.|.|TRBJ2-5|TRBV28
CASRPTEGTREAQYF
TGTGCCAGCAGACCGACGGAAGGGACAAGAGAGGCCCAGTACTTC
>TRBD1|few|TRBJ1-1|TRBV11-2
CASSFGTGSMNTEAFF
TGTGCCAGCAGCTTTGGGACAGGGTCTATGAACACTGAAGCTTTCTTT
>.|many|TRBJ2-3|TRBV15
CATSRERDTDTQYF
TGTGCCACCAGCAGAGAGCGGGATACAGATACGCAGTATTTT
>TRBD1|.|TRBJ2-1|TRBV25-1
CASRTGGNEQFF
TGTGCCAGTCGGACAGGGGGCAATGAGCAGTTCTTC
>.|many|TRBJ2-1|TRBV10-3
CAIKGTNNEQFF
TGTGCCATCAAGGGGACGAACAATGAGCAGTTCTTC
>TRBD1|once|TRBJ1-1|TRBV29-1
CSASRQGGTEAFF
TGCAGCGCCTCTAGACAGGGTGGCACTGAAGCTTTCTTT
>.|many|TRBJ1-1|TRBV5-8
CASSFSGTEAFF
TGTGCCAGCAGCTTTAGTGGCACTGAAGCTTTCTTT
>.|.|TRBJ2-5|TRBV28
CASSSPGTLSGTQYF
TGTGCCAGCAGCTCGCCCGGGACGTTAAGTGGGACCCAGTACTTC
>TRBD1|many|TRBJ2-7|TRBV5-6
CASSFGTGAYEQYF
TGTGCCAGCAGCTTCGGGACAGGGGCCTACGAGCAGTACTTC
>.|many|TRBJ2-3|TRBV29-1
CSVEPGDTQYF
TGCAGCGTTGAACCCGGGGATACGCAGTATTTT
>TRBD2|many|TRBJ2-2|TRBV6-6
CASSDTSRGGGELFF
TGTGCCAGCAGTGATACTAGCCGGGGGGGTGGGGAGCTGTTTTTT
>.|once|TRBJ1-2|TRBV12-3/TRBV12-4
CASSLMGANYGYTF
TGTGCCAGCAGTTTGATGGGAGCTAACTATGGCTACACCTTC
>.|.|TRBJ1-1|TRBV18
CASSPQGHEAFF
TGTGCCAGCTCACCTCAGGGACATGAAGCTTTCTTT
>TRBD1|.|TRBJ2-3|TRBV6-4
CASSEQGAGGVPTDTQYF
TGTGCCAGCAGTGAACAGGGGGCTGGCGGGGTACCCACAGATACGCAGTATTTT
>TRBD1|.|TRBJ1-2|TRBV7-2
CASSLVRQGAGGYTF
TGTGCCAGCAGCTTAGTTAGACAGGGGGCTGGTGGCTACACCTTC
>TRBD1|many|TRBJ1-5|TRBV7-8
CASSLATDRDFRQPQHF
TGTGCCAGCAGCTTGGCTACCGACAGGGATTTTCGGCAGCCCCAGCATTTT